The subject of this entry is one T cell receptor beta chain. It lacks a known antigen. No base qualities exist here, and no much larger clone lies one base off it. This specimen belongs to a study of blood T cell repertoires in COVID-19 (TCRdb year 2020). About the study as a whole: Collaborator samples came from the United States, Italy and Spain and covered acute and convalescent phases of COVID-19. Nearly every sample came with metadata listing a de-identified subject ID, COVID-19 status, age in years and sex. The repertoires were released in a freely available public database intended as a resource for research on the immune response to SARS-CoV-2. Samples were obtained from the ongoing ImmuneRACE study (first 160 participants) and from approximately 1,200 subjects provided by 6 global collaborators. The prospective study material was composed of cDNA or gDNA derived from T cells, B-cell-depleted T cells, or PBMCs. Deeply sampled blood TCRbeta repertoires from subjects exposed to, actively infected with, or recovered from COVID-19 were included in the dataset. Where available, HLA class I and class II types were taken from metadata supplied by the sample provider and were not determined by assay-based typing.

Measured from the cysteine to the phenylalanine, the CDR3 is 15 residues long. CDR3 DNA is the only sequence kept; it has 45 bases, read in frame from the first base. CDR1 and CDR2, looked up from the germline V gene (reference sequence), are MNHNY and SVGAGI. Trimming takes 4 bases from V and 1 base from J, and the germline ends sit 13 bases apart. Each collaborating institution followed its own protocols to collect whole blood in K2EDTA tubes. For TCRbeta analysis, collaborators shipped samples in one of three forms: frozen whole blood, isolated PBMCs, or DNA extracted from either of those sample types. TCRbeta CDR3 regions were amplified from genomic DNA by means of the immunoSEQ Assay, a bias-controlled multiplex PCR. Turning to the authors' computational methods: Within the assay, amplification of reference gene primers was used to estimate how many nucleated cells each sample contained. To quantify the absolute abundance of each unique TCRbeta CDR3 rearrangement, sequence reads were collapsed and filtered. For each sample, productive Simpson clonality was calculated as the square root of Simpson's diversity index across productive rearrangements. TCRdb holds this immuneACCESS table with in-frame rearrangements only. Some clones are missing; in checked studies, unresolved V genes explain under half, and the rest has no known cause. The DNA gave D and trimming, while V, J and clone size come from that table. The sample table lists 200,000 to 250,000 clones, roughly four fifths of them with a count of one. Of the sample, less than 15% is held by the ten largest clones.

On the study overall, not on this receptor specifically: How much clinical and demographic metadata was included differed by source and by participant, and the metadata was provided uncurated.

The V and J segments used are TRBV6-6 and TRBJ2-5; the D segment could be TRBD2, given 6 matching bases. Sequencing used peripheral blood. This clonotype was sampled from a woman aged 40-49 years with acute or convalescent COVID-19. CDR3 region: CASSLTGTSQETQYF. The nucleotide sequence reads TGTGCCAGCAGTTTGACCGGGACTTCCCAAGAGACCCAGTACTTC.